Each of the 30 T cell receptor beta chains below was sequenced from the same sample in a study. TCRdb re-called the RT-PCR reads through MiXCR, storing one row per CDR3 protein. In the table there are about 700,000 distinct CDR3 sequences, 12% to 15% of which are singletons. The sequencing sample was made of memory CD4+ T cells from blood. The source is a female donor in good health, serving as a healthy control.

The chain combines TRBV30 with TRBJ1-6; possible D gene TRBD1, 5 bases. V lost 1 base and J lost 14, with 12 bases in between. Germline V gene lookup returns CDR1 GTSNPN and CDR2 SVGIG (reference sequence). This CDR3 contains 12 residues. In DNA form, the CDR3 reads TGTGCCTGGAGTGGTCGGGGGTTTGCCCTCCACTTT. Encoded protein: CAWSGRGFALHF.

This clonotype was counted a few times. The J gene is TRBJ2-7, the V gene TRBV11-2; TRBD2 matches 7 bases. CDR1 is SGHAT, CDR2 FQNNGV, per germline. The CDR3 sequence is 15 residues long. V trimming: 0 bases; J trimming: 2 bases; junction bases outside the gene matches: 4. CDR3 nucleotide sequence: TGTGCCAGCAGCTTAGAGGGGGGGGTAACCTACGAGCAGTACTTC. Protein sequence: CASSLEGGVTYEQYF.

This chain uses TRBV20-1 with TRBJ1-3, with D maybe TRBD1 (5 bases). Germline V gene sequence: CDR1 DFQATT, CDR2 SNEGSKA (reference sequence). This CDR3 has 15 residues. The V gene lost 2 bases and the J gene lost 0 bases, with 11 bases spanning the gap. CDR3 sequence reads: CSARLGDYSGNTIYF. CDR3 coding DNA: TGCAGTGCTAGATTGGGGGATTACTCTGGAAACACCATATATTTT.

The CDR3 nucleotides are TGTGCCAGCCACCTTCTAGCGGGAGACACCGGGGAGCTGTTTTTT. Translated, it gives CASHLLAGDTGELFF. The chain carries TRBV6-6 and TRBJ2-2; 10 bases are shared with TRBD2. V lost 8 bases to trimming and J lost 3 bases; unmatched junction nucleotides: 6. Germline values: CDR1 MNHNY, CDR2 SVGAGI (reference sequence). The CDR3 spans 15 residues.

The rearrangement joins TRBV6-5 to TRBJ1-2, with D possibly being TRBD1 (5 bases). This CDR3 spans 13 amino acids. Germline V gene data show CDR1 as MNHEY and CDR2 as SVGAGI. V gave up 6 bases and J gave up 4 bases, with 12 bases separating them. The CDR3 is CASSRTSVYGYTF. CDR3 DNA sequence: TGTGCCAGCAGCAGGACATCCGTCTATGGCTACACCTTC.

This clonotype was seen only a few times. The J gene is TRBJ1-5, the V gene TRBV6-1, with D unresolved. The CDR3 covers 14 residues. Germline V gene lookup returns CDR1 MNHNS and CDR2 SASEGT. The V end lost 1 base, the J end lost 5 bases, and 9 bases lay between the germline ends. This CDR3 reads CASSEGGIDQPQHF. CDR3 nucleotides: TGTGCCAGCAGTGAAGGGGGTATTGATCAGCCCCAGCATTTT.

This clonotype was counted a few times. The V and J genes are TRBV6-5 and TRBJ1-5, with D possibly being TRBD1 (6 bases). The V end was cut by 6 bases, the J end by 7 bases, with 16 bases between. Germline assignment: CDR1 MNHEY and CDR2 SVGAGI. The CDR3 runs to 14 residues. In DNA, the CDR3 is TGTGCCAGCAGCGGTGTCGGGGGCGGCCAGCCCCAGCATTTT. This gives the protein CASSGVGGGQPQHF.

The DNA for the CDR3 is TGTGCCAGCAGCCCCCGGACTAGCGGACCTTTCTTC. Translating it yields CASSPRTSGPFF. This rearrangement joins TRBV9 to TRBJ2-1, with 10 bases that match TRBD2. The CDR3 loop spans 12 amino acids. Per germline, CDR1 SGDLS and CDR2 YYNGEE. Losses at the gene ends were 4 bases for V and 16 bases for J; bases not matched to a gene: 8.

The chain links TRBV5-6 to TRBJ1-2, with D possibly TRBD1 on 5 matching bases. There are 15 residues in the CDR3. V lost 0 bases, J lost 6 bases, and 15 bases lay in between. The germline V gene has CDR1 SGHDT and CDR2 YYEEEE. CDR3 sequence reads: CASSLAPGKINGYTF. The CDR3, as DNA: TGTGCCAGCAGCTTGGCCCCAGGGAAAATCAATGGCTACACCTTC.

V usage is TRBV10-3 and J usage is TRBJ2-5; no reliable D call. There are 13 residues in the CDR3. Germline assignment: CDR1 ENHRY and CDR2 SYGVKD. V was cut by 3 bases and J by 3 bases, with 8 bases left in between. The CDR3 DNA reads TGTGCCATCAGTGAAGTGGAAGAAGAGACCCAGTACTTC. Residues: CAISEVEEETQYF.

V usage is TRBV7-2 and J usage is TRBJ1-5; D may be TRBD1 (5 bases). The V and J ends lost 4 bases and 7 bases respectively, with 17 bases between them. This CDR3 region has 15 residues. Germline values: CDR1 SGHTA, CDR2 FQGNSA. CDR3 sequence: CASSYRVLGEQPQHF. The CDR3 DNA reads TGTGCCAGCAGCTACCGCGTTTTGGGGGAGCAGCCCCAGCATTTT.

In this sample, this clonotype turned up a few times. The J gene is TRBJ1-2, the V gene TRBV3-1, with 8 bases identical to TRBD1. The CDR3 totals 14 residues. With V trimmed by 6 bases and J by 2 bases, 5 bases remained unmatched. Germline loops: CDR1 LGHDT, CDR2 YNNKEL (reference sequence). This chain's CDR3 is CASRDRAANYGYTF. CDR3 DNA sequence: TGTGCCAGCAGGGACAGGGCCGCCAACTATGGCTACACCTTC.

The rearrangement uses TRBV27 and TRBJ1-5; D not certain. Trimming cost V 2 bases and J 0 bases, with 8 bases left between them. CDR1 MNHEY and CDR2 SMNVEV come from the germline V gene (reference sequence). The CDR3 covers 15 residues. For the CDR3, the DNA is TGTGCCAGCAGTTTAACAGTCTATAGCAATCAGCCCCAGCATTTT. It yields the protein CASSLTVYSNQPQHF.

This clonotype was observed a few times. V is TRBV5-1 and J is TRBJ2-5; D could derive from TRBD1 or TRBD2 (5 bases each). The CDR3 spans 15 residues. V lost 4 bases and J lost 1, with 14 bases in between. CDR1 and CDR2 from the germline V gene are SGHRS and YFSETQ. The DNA for the CDR3 is TGCGCCAGCAGCCTAACCGGGGCTCGCCAAGAGACCCAGTACTTC. It is translated as CASSLTGARQETQYF.

The gene calls are TRBV7-3 and TRBJ1-1; D not resolved. V lost 0 bases and J lost 6, with 8 bases in between. The CDR3 length is 13 residues. Per germline, CDR1 SGHTA and CDR2 FQGTGA. CDR3 DNA sequence: TGTGCCAGCAGCTTAACCTTTAGGGCTGAAGCTTTCTTT. Protein sequence: CASSLTFRAEAFF.

In its sample, this clonotype was seen many times. The gene calls are TRBV5-1 and TRBJ2-7; 11 nucleotides align to TRBD2. Germline CDR1 and CDR2: SGHRS and YFSETQ. With 1 base clipped from V and 6 bases from J, the junction kept 6 bases outside the gene matches. This CDR3 comprises 15 residues. The DNA of the CDR3 is TGCGCCAGCAGCTTGAGACTAGCGGGACTCTCCGAGCAGTACTTC. This translates into CASSLRLAGLSEQYF.

This clonotype was counted at least ten times. The V call is TRBV7-3, the J call TRBJ2-1, with D hard to call. The V gene lost 6 bases and the J gene lost 7 bases, with 10 bases spanning the gap. The CDR3 is 12 residues long. The germline gives CDR1 SGHTA, CDR2 FQGTGA. The CDR3 here is CASSLRPNEQFF. The CDR3 nucleotides read TGTGCCAGCAGTCTAAGGCCTAATGAGCAGTTCTTC. Full variable domain (rest looked up from reference TRBV7-3 and TRBJ2-1): GAGVSQTPSNKVTEKGKYVELRCDPISGHTALYWYRQSLGQGPEFLIYFQGTGAADDSGLPNDRFFAVRPEGSVSTLKIQRTERGDSAVYLCASSLRPNEQFFGPGTRLTVL.

The CDR3 coding sequence is TGTGCCAGCAGTTTCCTTCCCTCTAACTCGGGGGGGCGCCGAGATACGCAGTATTTT. It specifies CASSFLPSNSGGRRDTQYF. V and J are TRBV28 and TRBJ2-3; 8 bases line up with TRBD2. V gave up 3 bases and J gave up 5 bases; unmatched junction bases: 19. The CDR3 contains 19 residues. From germline, CDR1 is MDHEN and CDR2 SYDVKM.

The V call is TRBV19, the J call TRBJ1-6; 8 bases match TRBD1. Germline trimming cut 5 bases from V and 12 bases from J; bases unmatched to any gene: 18. The CDR3 is 17 amino acids. Germline V gene sequence: CDR1 LNHDA, CDR2 SQIVND (reference sequence). CDR3 residues: CASSDPLRLGQERPLHF. The CDR3 bases are TGTGCCAGTAGTGACCCCCTCCGATTGGGACAGGAAAGACCCCTCCACTTT.

This clonotype occurred a few times. The CDR3 protein is CASSEGQAVDYGYTF. CDR3 nucleotide sequence: TGTGCCAGCAGTGAAGGACAGGCTGTGGACTATGGCTACACCTTC. This chain connects TRBV6-1 to TRBJ1-2; a possible D gene is TRBD1 (6 bases). Per the germline V gene, CDR1 is MNHNS and CDR2 is SASEGT. The CDR3 covers 15 residues. The V end was cut by 1 base, the J end by 3 bases, with 12 bases between.

This clonotype was observed many times. V and J are TRBV7-8 and TRBJ1-4, with D hard to call. The CDR3 is 13 amino acids. V was shortened by 4 bases and J by 5 bases, with 8 bases between the two germline ends. CDR1 and CDR2 (germline): SGHVS, FQNEAQ. In DNA, the CDR3 is TGTGCCAGCAGCTCCGTATCAAATGAAAAACTGTTTTTT. This sequence encodes CASSSVSNEKLFF.

This clonotype appeared many times. The chain is built from TRBV6-5 and TRBJ2-7; 10 positions match TRBD1. The CDR3 has 14 amino acids. The germline V gene encodes CDR1 MNHEY and CDR2 SVGAGI. The V gene end was trimmed by 6 bases and the J gene end by 4 bases; junction bases not matched to a gene: 6. CDR3 nucleotides: TGTGCCAGCAGGCCACCGGGACAGGGGTACGAGCAGTACTTC. Its translation is CASRPPGQGYEQYF.

The chain couples TRBV28 to TRBJ1-1; D perhaps matches TRBD1 (5 bases). Trimming pared 3 bases from V and 3 bases from J, leaving 17 bases between. CDR3 length equals 16 residues. The germline gives CDR1 MDHEN, CDR2 SYDVKM. CDR3 loop: CASSLMVGAGDTEAFF. DNA of the CDR3: TGTGCCAGCAGTTTGATGGTTGGGGCCGGGGACACTGAAGCTTTCTTT.

This clonotype is a singleton in its sample. The rearrangement joins TRBV5-1 to TRBJ1-4, with D perhaps matching TRBD1 (5 bases). Looked up from germline, CDR1 is SGHRS and CDR2 is YFSETQ. CDR3 length equals 16 residues. With 3 bases removed from V and 6 bases from J, the gap between germline ends came to 18 bases. The CDR3 region has the DNA TGCGCCAGCAGCTCTGGAAGGGGACGAAGGGATGAAAAACTGTTTTTT. Translation: CASSSGRGRRDEKLFF.

This clonotype was counted a few times. The J gene is TRBJ2-7, the V gene TRBV20-1; 10 bases fit TRBD2. The CDR3 consists of 14 residues. V shed 0 bases, J shed 5 bases, and the junction held 4 bases outside the gene matches. CDR1 and CDR2 from the germline V gene are DFQATT and SNEGSKA (reference sequence). CDR3 bases: TGCAGTGCTAGAGATTCTAGCGGGAGCAACGAGCAGTACTTC. It translates to CSARDSSGSNEQYF.

This clonotype was observed a handful of times. The rearrangement uses TRBV20-1 and TRBJ2-4; 7 positions agree with TRBD2. CDR1 is DFQATT, CDR2 SNEGSKA, per germline (reference sequence). Germline trimming cut 3 bases from V and 3 bases from J; bases unmatched to any gene: 5. CDR3 length equals 14 residues. The CDR3 loop reads CSASGPSGKNIQYF. The DNA of the CDR3 is TGCAGTGCTAGTGGGCCTAGCGGCAAAAACATTCAGTACTTC.

This clonotype was seen many times. The chain combines TRBV20-1 with TRBJ2-1; a possible D gene is TRBD2 (5 bases). Germline V CDR1 and CDR2: DFQATT, SNEGSKA (reference sequence). The CDR3 contains 15 residues. Trimming took 3 bases from V and 8 from J, leaving 20 bases between them. CDR3 nucleotides: TGCAGTGCTAGTTCTTATAAGGGAGTGGCCCATGAGCAGTTCTTC. It translates to CSASSYKGVAHEQFF.

This clonotype was picked up a small number of times. CDR3 protein: CASSHLFEGTDTQYF. The CDR3 DNA is TGTGCCAGCAGCCATCTCTTTGAGGGCACAGATACGCAGTATTTT. J is TRBJ2-3 and V is TRBV3-1, with D uncertain. This CDR3 spans 15 amino acids. Germline CDR1 reads LGHDT; CDR2 reads YNNKEL (reference sequence). The ends were cut back, 3 bases at V and 1 base at J, with 11 bases in the middle.

V gene TRBV6-5 combines with J gene TRBJ1-1; weak D call: TRBD1 (5 bases). The germline CDR1 and CDR2 sequences are MNHEY and SVGAGI. With 3 bases removed from V and 8 bases from J, the gap between germline ends came to 22 bases. This CDR3 has 16 residues. The CDR3 bases are TGTGCCAGCAGTTATGATCTGGCGTCTGGAGGGACGGAAGCTTTCTTT. This codes for CASSYDLASGGTEAFF.

This clonotype has just a few counts. The genes are TRBV5-8 and TRBJ2-3; perhaps TRBD2 as D (5 bases). Germline CDR1 reads SGHTS; CDR2 reads YDEGEE. The CDR3 has 15 residues. With 4 bases removed from V and 9 bases from J, the gap between germline ends came to 21 bases. The CDR3 DNA is TGTGCCAGCAGCCGGGGTAGCGAGACATCCCGGACGCAGTATTTT. Amino acids: CASSRGSETSRTQYF.